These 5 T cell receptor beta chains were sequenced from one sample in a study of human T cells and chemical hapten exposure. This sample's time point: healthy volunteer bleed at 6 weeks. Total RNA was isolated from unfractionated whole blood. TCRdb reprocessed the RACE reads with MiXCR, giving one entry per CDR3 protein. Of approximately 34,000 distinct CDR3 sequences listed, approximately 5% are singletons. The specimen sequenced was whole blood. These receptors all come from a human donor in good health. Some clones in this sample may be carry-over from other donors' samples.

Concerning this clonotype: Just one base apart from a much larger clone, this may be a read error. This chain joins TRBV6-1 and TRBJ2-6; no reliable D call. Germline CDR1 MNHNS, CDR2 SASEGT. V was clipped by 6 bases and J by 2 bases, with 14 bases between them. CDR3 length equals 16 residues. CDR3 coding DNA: TGTGCCAGCAGAGAGAGCCCGGGCACTGGGGCCAACGTCCTGACTTTC. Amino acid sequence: CASRESPGTGANVLTF.

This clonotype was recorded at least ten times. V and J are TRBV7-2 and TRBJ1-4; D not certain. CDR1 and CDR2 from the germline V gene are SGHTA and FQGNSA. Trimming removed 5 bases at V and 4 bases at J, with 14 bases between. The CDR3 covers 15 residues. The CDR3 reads CASSQRTGLNEKLFF. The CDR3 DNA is TGTGCCAGCAGCCAACGGACGGGCCTTAATGAAAAACTGTTTTTT.

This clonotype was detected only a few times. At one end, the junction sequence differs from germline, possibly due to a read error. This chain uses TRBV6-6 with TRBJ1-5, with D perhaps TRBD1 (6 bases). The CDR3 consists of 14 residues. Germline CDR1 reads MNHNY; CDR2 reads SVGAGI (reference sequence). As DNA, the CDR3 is TGTGCCAGCACTTACAGGGACGAGAATCAGCCCCAGCATTTT. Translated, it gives CASTYRDENQPQHF.

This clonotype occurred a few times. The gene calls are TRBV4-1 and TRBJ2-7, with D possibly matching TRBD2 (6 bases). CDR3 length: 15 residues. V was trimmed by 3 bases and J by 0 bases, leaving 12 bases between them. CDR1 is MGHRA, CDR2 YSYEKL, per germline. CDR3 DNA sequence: TGCGCCAGCAGCCAGACGGACTATAGCTCCTACGAGCAGTACTTC. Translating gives CASSQTDYSSYEQYF.

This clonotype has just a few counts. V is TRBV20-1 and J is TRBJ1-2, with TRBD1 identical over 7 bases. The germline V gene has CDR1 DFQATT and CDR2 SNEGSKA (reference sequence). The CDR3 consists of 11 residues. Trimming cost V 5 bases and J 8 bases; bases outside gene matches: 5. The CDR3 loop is CSARTGRGYTF. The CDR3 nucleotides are TGCAGTGCTCGGACAGGTAGAGGCTACACCTTC.